This TCR beta chain was obtained from a study of Graves' ophthalmopathy and Graves' hyperthyroidism. Study-level points and caveats: Most clonotypes expanded in thyroid above 0.001 frequency were present in blood too.

Germline CDR1 SGHAT, CDR2 FQNNGV. Trimming removed 5 bases from V and 4 bases from J; junction bases left unmatched: 8. The CDR3 runs 15 residues. This clonotype was recorded at least ten times. Its antigen remains unknown. Additional autoimmune diseases, uncontrolled infections, pregnancy or lactation disqualified patients. Investigators amplified TCR beta CDR3 regions from RNA transcripts. RT-PCR with HTBI primers came first, then second-round multiplex PCR. TCRdb analysed the multiplex PCR reads with MiXCR anew, one entry per CDR3 protein. Here the sample spans some 390,000 distinct CDR3 sequences, about a sixth being singletons.

The rearrangement uses TRBV11-2 and TRBJ1-5; 7 bases are shared with TRBD1. The specimen sequenced was peripheral blood. The sequence came from a woman between 18 and 30 years old with Graves' ophthalmopathy. CDR3: CASSPGGRGNQPQHF. DNA of the CDR3: TGTGCCAGCAGCCCTGGGGGCAGGGGGAATCAGCCCCAGCATTTT.